This TCR beta chain was obtained from a study of Ad26.COV2.S vaccination and SARS-CoV-2 variants. The study, taken as a whole, reports: Non-spike TCR breadth did not differ much between vaccine and placebo recipients. In TCR breadth and depth analyses, total T cell responses may have been underestimated.

Many counts were recorded for this clone. Its target is not known. Profiled with immunoSEQ multiplex PCR; TCRdb holds only in-frame clones, not every one. The table includes about 350,000 clones, 88% detected once. Specified treatment: around 19 received Ad26.COV2.S at low or high dose, single or two shots; roughly five received placebo; per-sample allocation not given. Vaccine and placebo recipients were sampled on day 63 after the first injection. Vaccination used an Ad26 vector expressing Wuhan-strain SARS-CoV-2 spike. The sequence came from a person aged 18-65 years who received the Ad26.COV2.S COVID-19 vaccine or a placebo. The source was peripheral blood, collected in a trial of Ad26.COV2.S vaccine versus placebo.

The CDR3 here is CASSPSSVVYTGELFF. CDR3 coding DNA: TGTGCCAGCAGCCCCTCCTCGGTTGTTTACACCGGGGAGCTGTTTTTT. V gene TRBV5-6 combines with J gene TRBJ2-2, with D unresolved. Germline loops: CDR1 SGHDT, CDR2 YYEEEE. CDR3 length: 16 amino acids. Trimming pared 4 bases from V and 3 bases from J, leaving 16 bases between.